These 26 T cell receptor beta chains were sequenced from one sample in a study of T cell changes during pregnancy in multiple sclerosis. Measured with immunoSEQ multiplex PCR; TCRdb has only the in-frame clones, and not every one. The sample includes approximately 100,000 clones, roughly 93% of them seen just once. The sample was peripheral blood, taken in the third trimester of pregnancy. The source is a female donor with multiple sclerosis, enrolled in a pregnancy study.

The chain couples TRBV4-2 to TRBJ2-2; maybe TRBD1 (6 bases). The V gene lost 4 bases and the J gene lost 3 bases, with 15 bases spanning the gap. The CDR3 has 16 residues. Germline lookup yields CDR1 LGHNA and CDR2 YNFKEQ. CDR3 in amino acids: CASSPQQGWDTGELFF. Written as DNA, the CDR3 is TGTGCCAGCAGCCCCCAACAGGGATGGGACACCGGGGAGCTGTTTTTT.

CDR3 sequence reads: CASSPGTGVHEQYF. The CDR3 bases are TGTGCCAGCAGCCCCGGGACAGGGGTCCACGAGCAGTACTTC. This rearrangement joins TRBV6-6 to TRBJ2-7; 10 bases fit TRBD1. Germline lookup yields CDR1 MNHNY and CDR2 SVGAGI (reference sequence). This CDR3 is 14 amino acids long. V was clipped by 6 bases and J by 5 bases; unmatched bases: 7.

The chain joins TRBV19 to TRBJ2-1; 9 nucleotides align to TRBD2. The CDR3 loop spans 15 amino acids. The germline gives CDR1 LNHDA, CDR2 SQIVND (reference sequence). Trimming removed 6 bases from V and 5 bases from J; junction bases left unmatched: 8. As DNA, the CDR3 is TGTGCCAGTAGCCCGAGGGTAGCGGGAGACAATGAGCAGTTCTTC. Its translation: CASSPRVAGDNEQFF.

V gene TRBV11-2 combines with J gene TRBJ2-1; tentatively, D is TRBD2 (6 bases). V was shortened by 4 bases and J by 12 bases, with 13 bases between the two germline ends. The germline V gene encodes CDR1 SGHAT and CDR2 FQNNGV. There are 12 residues in the CDR3. The CDR3 DNA reads TGTGCCAGCAGCTCCGACAGCGGGTGGCAGTTCTTC. This gives the protein CASSSDSGWQFF. The complete variable domain, with remaining parts taken from reference TRBV11-2 and TRBJ2-1, reads EAGVAQSPRYKIIEKRQSVAFWCNPISGHATLYWYQQILGQGPKLLIQFQNNGVVDDSQLPKDRFSAERLKGVDSTLKIQPAKLEDSAVYLCASSSDSGWQFFGPGTRLTVL.

The genes are TRBV6-5 and TRBJ1-6; D perhaps matches TRBD1 (6 bases). Trimming shortened V by 10 bases and J by 10 bases, and 17 bases separated the two germline ends. CDR3 length equals 13 residues. The germline V gene encodes CDR1 MNHEY and CDR2 SVGAGI. The DNA for the CDR3 is TGTGCCATAAGTCCTACAGGGCTCTCACCCCTCCACTTT. Its protein product is CAISPTGLSPLHF.

The J gene is TRBJ1-2, the V gene TRBV28; the match to TRBD1 covers 12 bases. The germline CDR1 and CDR2 sequences are MDHEN and SYDVKM. The CDR3 is made up of 21 amino acids. The V and J ends lost 1 base and 1 base, in that order; junction bases with no gene match: 16. The CDR3 loop is CASSLSIPLRGQGAGNYGYTF. Here the CDR3 DNA reads TGTGCCAGCAGTTTATCCATCCCCCTGCGGGGACAGGGGGCTGGTAACTATGGCTACACCTTC.

The chain uses TRBV19 and TRBJ2-1; D remains unclear. The CDR3 has 13 amino acids. Germline values: CDR1 LNHDA, CDR2 SQIVND (reference sequence). V was cut by 5 bases and J by 6 bases, with 11 bases left in between. The CDR3 sequence: CASSATTSNEQFF. The CDR3 nucleotides read TGTGCCAGTAGTGCAACTACGAGCAATGAGCAGTTCTTC.

The genes are TRBV21-1 and TRBJ1-5. TRBV21-1 represents a pseudogene. The CDR3 contains 15 residues. The CDR3 nucleotides read TGTGCCAGCAGCAAGGCGCTGGCGGGTCATCAGCCCCAGCATTTT. Its translation is CASSKALAGHQPQHF.

V usage is TRBV18 and J usage is TRBJ2-5; the match to TRBD2 covers 10 bases. There are 16 residues in the CDR3. J lost 4 bases, V lost 4 bases, and 9 bases had no gene match. The V gene's germline CDR1 is KGHSH and CDR2 LQKENI. CDR3 bases: TGTGCCAGCTCACTGCCCGGGATAGCGGGAGGAGAGACCCAGTACTTC. Its protein is CASSLPGIAGGETQYF.

V usage is TRBV27 and J usage is TRBJ1-1; maybe TRBD1 (5 bases). The V end lost 8 bases, the J end lost 1 base, and 17 bases lay between the germline ends. This CDR3 comprises 15 residues. Germline values: CDR1 MNHEY, CDR2 SMNVEV (reference sequence). The CDR3 sequence is CASRGQGGPNTEAFF. CDR3 DNA sequence: TGTGCCAGCCGTGGGCAGGGAGGACCGAACACTGAAGCTTTCTTT.

This clone was counted a few times. The chain carries TRBV5-6 and TRBJ2-7, with 9 bases identical to TRBD1. J lost 0 bases, V lost 2 bases, and 6 bases had no gene match. The germline CDR1 and CDR2 sequences are SGHDT and YYEEEE. This CDR3 is 16 amino acids long. CDR3 nucleotides: TGTGCCAGCAGCTTAGAACCGGGACAGGGCTCCTACGAGCAGTACTTC. Protein product: CASSLEPGQGSYEQYF.

This clone showed up just a few times. The genes are TRBV30 and TRBJ1-4; possible D gene TRBD1, 6 bases. Trimming cost V 2 bases and J 7 bases, with 11 bases left between them. The CDR3 runs 13 residues. From germline, CDR1 is GTSNPN and CDR2 SVGIG (reference sequence). CDR3 sequence reads: CAWSRGSGEKLFF. Written as DNA, the CDR3 is TGTGCCTGGAGTAGGGGGAGCGGTGAAAAACTGTTTTTT. Variable domain in full (rest from reference TRBV30 and TRBJ1-4): SQTIHQWPATLVQPVGSPLSLECTVEGTSNPNLYWYRQAAGRGLQLLFYSVGIGQISSEVPQNLSASRPQDRQFILSSKKLLLSDSGFYLCAWSRGSGEKLFFGSGTQLSVL.

The genes are TRBV28 and TRBJ2-2; D might be TRBD2 (6 bases). This CDR3 spans 13 amino acids. Germline CDR1 MDHEN, CDR2 SYDVKM. V lost 4 bases and J 4 bases, leaving 7 bases between the germline ends. The CDR3 region is CASSWRGTGELFF. The CDR3 DNA reads as TGTGCCAGCAGTTGGAGGGGCACCGGGGAGCTGTTTTTT.

V and J are TRBV27 and TRBJ1-5; D unclear. CDR3 length equals 19 residues. Germline-derived CDR1 and CDR2 are MNHEY and SMNVEV (reference sequence). V lost 5 bases and J 6 bases, leaving 29 bases between the germline ends. The CDR3 DNA is TGTGCCAGCAGTCCCTATCCGGGAGGCCGACCCACCCTCCCTCAGCCCCAGCATTTT. Protein sequence: CASSPYPGGRPTLPQPQHF.

The chain joins TRBV19 to TRBJ2-3; maybe TRBD2 (5 bases). The V gene lost 4 bases and the J gene lost 0 bases, with 17 bases spanning the gap. Germline V gene sequence: CDR1 LNHDA, CDR2 SQIVND (reference sequence). The CDR3 has 17 residues. The chain's CDR3 is CASSTPFAGGSTDTQYF. The CDR3 nucleotides are TGTGCCAGTAGTACTCCATTTGCCGGCGGGAGCACAGATACGCAGTATTTT.

The V gene is TRBV6-6, the J gene TRBJ2-3, with D unresolved. The CDR3 consists of 13 residues. Trimming shortened V by 7 bases and J by 1 base, and 9 bases separated the two germline ends. Germline V lookup: CDR1 MNHNY, CDR2 SVGAGI (reference sequence). CDR3 DNA sequence: TGTGCCAGCACAGAGCGCGGCACAGATACGCAGTATTTT. Protein sequence: CASTERGTDTQYF.

The chain recombines TRBV5-1 with TRBJ2-7; 11 bases are a match to TRBD2. V was clipped by 0 bases and J by 0 bases; unmatched bases: 14. CDR3 size: 20 residues. The germline CDR1 and CDR2 sequences are SGHRS and YFSETQ. CDR3 loop: CASSLVAGGPPSRRSYEQYF. The CDR3 nucleotides are TGCGCCAGCAGCTTGGTAGCGGGAGGGCCCCCCTCCCGTCGCTCCTACGAGCAGTACTTC.

The J gene is TRBJ2-7, the V gene TRBV6-5, with D possibly being TRBD2 (6 bases). Germline lookup yields CDR1 MNHEY and CDR2 SVGAGI. Trimming cost V 10 bases and J 6 bases, with 19 bases left between them. The CDR3 length is 13 residues. The CDR3 here is CAIGGGAPSEQYF. CDR3 nucleotides: TGTGCCATCGGGGGTGGCGCGCCGAGCGAGCAGTACTTC.

The chain employs TRBV30 and TRBJ1-2, with D possibly being TRBD1 (6 bases). CDR3 length: 12 residues. Germline V gene lookup returns CDR1 GTSNPN and CDR2 SVGIG (reference sequence). The V end lost 3 bases, the J end lost 5 bases, and 10 bases lay between the germline ends. As DNA, the CDR3 is TGTGCCTGGAGAACAGGGACATATGGCTACACCTTC. Residues: CAWRTGTYGYTF.

The chain recombines TRBV7-9 with TRBJ2-7; 9 bases map to TRBD1. CDR1 SEHNR and CDR2 FQNEAQ come from the germline V gene (reference sequence). The CDR3 is made up of 14 amino acids. The J segment lost 7 bases and the V segment lost 5 bases, leaving 9 bases of the junction unmatched. The chain's CDR3 is CASSIAGTGLEQYF. The CDR3 nucleotides read TGTGCCAGCAGCATCGCCGGGACAGGGCTGGAGCAGTACTTC.

The chain links TRBV11-1 to TRBJ1-2; D gene unclear. The CDR3 covers 14 residues. The germline V gene encodes CDR1 SGHAT and CDR2 FQDESV (reference sequence). V dropped 5 bases and J dropped 8 bases, with 18 bases sitting between them. CDR3 loop: CASSQDGFTGGYTF. In nucleotides, the CDR3 is TGTGCCAGCAGCCAGGACGGATTTACGGGAGGCTACACCTTC. Together with reference TRBV11-1 and TRBJ1-2, the CDR3 gives the full variable domain: EAEVAQSPRYKITEKSQAVAFWCDPISGHATLYWYRQILGQGPELLVQFQDESVVDDSQLPKDRFSAERLKGVDSTLKIQPAELGDSAMYLCASSQDGFTGGYTFGSGTRLTVV.

The chain combines TRBV11-2 with TRBJ2-7; 11 nucleotides agree with TRBD2. Per the germline V gene, CDR1 is SGHAT and CDR2 is FQNNGV. J was trimmed by 5 bases and V by 5 bases; bases with no gene match: 5. The CDR3 is made up of 14 amino acids. For the CDR3, the DNA is TGTGCCAGCAGCCGCCCTAGCGGGAGGAACGAGCAGTACTTC. It encodes CASSRPSGRNEQYF.

This chain connects TRBV6-5 to TRBJ2-7, with D perhaps TRBD1 (6 bases). CDR1 MNHEY and CDR2 SVGAGI come from the germline V gene. V lost 2 bases and J 6 bases, leaving 11 bases between the germline ends. CDR3 length equals 13 residues. The CDR3 DNA is TGTGCCAGCAGTTACACTACAGGGTCCGAGCAGTACTTC. This codes for CASSYTTGSEQYF.

The chain joins TRBV2 to TRBJ2-7, with D unclear. CDR1 SNHLY and CDR2 FYNNEI come from the germline V gene. V lost 2 bases and J 9 bases, leaving 14 bases between the germline ends. The CDR3 loop spans 13 amino acids. This CDR3 reads CASSESQTAWQYF. CDR3 bases: TGTGCCAGCAGTGAATCCCAAACAGCTTGGCAGTACTTC.

This clone was seen more than once but under ten times. The chain carries TRBV19 and TRBJ2-2; D unresolved. V was shortened by 4 bases and J by 3 bases, with 9 bases between the two germline ends. This CDR3 comprises 14 residues. Germline CDR1 LNHDA, CDR2 SQIVND (reference sequence). The CDR3 DNA follows: TGTGCCAGTAGTACGACAAGGCACACCGGGGAGCTGTTTTTT. The encoded protein is CASSTTRHTGELFF. Combining the CDR3 with reference TRBV19 and TRBJ2-2 gives the whole variable domain DGGITQSPKYLFRKEGQNVTLSCEQNLNHDAMYWYRQDPGQGLRLIYYSQIVNDFQKGDIAEGYSVSREKKESFPLTVTSAQKNPTAFYLCASSTTRHTGELFFGEGSRLTVL.

This chain joins TRBV7-9 and TRBJ2-7, with 8 bases identical to TRBD1. The junction had 5 bases not matched to a gene; V was cut back by 5 bases and J by 2 bases. There are 14 residues in the CDR3. Germline CDR1 reads SEHNR; CDR2 reads FQNEAQ (reference sequence). CDR3 amino acids: CASSGQGEAYEQYF. The CDR3 bases are TGTGCCAGCAGCGGACAGGGAGAGGCCTACGAGCAGTACTTC.